Below, 32 T cell receptor beta chains from the same sample are listed, as sequenced in a study of T cell responses to AZD1222 COVID-19 vaccine. Libraries were prepared by immunoSEQ multiplex PCR; TCRdb keeps only in-frame clonotypes and omits some of them. The data contain about 81,000 clones, around 93% of them seen just once; the ten biggest clones take up 6.5% to 9.5%. The sample here was peripheral blood, taken 28 days after the second AZD1222 dose. These receptors came from an adult who received the AZD1222 COVID-19 vaccine.

The V and J genes are TRBV18 and TRBJ2-1, with a weak D call TRBD2 (6 bases). Trimming cost V 5 bases and J 3 bases, with 8 bases left between them. Per the germline V gene, CDR1 is KGHSH and CDR2 is LQKENI. The CDR3 spans 13 residues. CDR3 nucleotides: TGTGCCAGCTCAATCGGGAGCTACAATGAGCAGTTCTTC. Protein: CASSIGSYNEQFF.

The V call is TRBV5-4, the J call TRBJ1-1; 8 bases fit TRBD1. Per germline, CDR1 SGHNT and CDR2 YYREEE (reference sequence). V shed 2 bases, J shed 7 bases, and the junction held 7 bases outside the gene matches. The CDR3 extends over 14 amino acids. CDR3 region: CASSFGQGRGEAFF. In DNA form, the CDR3 reads TGTGCCAGCAGCTTCGGACAGGGCCGTGGTGAAGCTTTCTTT.

The V call is TRBV27, the J call TRBJ1-5; weak D call: TRBD1 (6 bases). Trimming stripped 2 bases from V and 6 bases from J, with 11 bases between. The germline V gene has CDR1 MNHEY and CDR2 SMNVEV (reference sequence). CDR3 length: 14 amino acids. The CDR3 sequence is CASSLRGAPQPQHF. The CDR3 bases are TGTGCCAGCAGTTTACGGGGGGCCCCTCAGCCCCAGCATTTT.

This chain joins TRBV10-1 and TRBJ1-1; maybe TRBD1 (5 bases). V dropped 6 bases and J dropped 2 bases, with 10 bases sitting between them. Germline loops: CDR1 WNHNN, CDR2 SYGVQD (reference sequence). The CDR3 length is 13 residues. This CDR3 is CASRRGRNTEAFF. The CDR3 DNA follows: TGCGCCAGCAGAAGGGGTCGAAACACTGAAGCTTTCTTT.

The chain combines TRBV19 with TRBJ1-2, with 7 bases fitting TRBD1. Per the germline V gene, CDR1 is LNHDA and CDR2 is SQIVND (reference sequence). J lost 6 bases, V lost 6 bases, and 10 bases had no gene match. CDR3 size: 14 residues. The CDR3 loop reads CASRPDRARDGYTF. The CDR3 DNA reads as TGTGCCAGTAGACCTGACAGGGCTAGAGATGGCTACACCTTC.

This chain links TRBV2 with TRBJ1-1; 7 nucleotides agree with TRBD1. The CDR3 runs 15 residues. The germline V gene has CDR1 SNHLY and CDR2 FYNNEI. V shed 4 bases and J 4 bases; nucleotides not matched to a gene: 9. The CDR3: CASSGIGGAGTEAFF. The DNA of the CDR3 is TGTGCCAGCAGTGGGATAGGGGGCGCGGGCACTGAAGCTTTCTTT.

This chain uses TRBV2 with TRBJ2-3, with 8 bases aligning to TRBD2. The CDR3 extends over 14 amino acids. The V gene's germline CDR1 is SNHLY and CDR2 FYNNEI. The V segment lost 7 bases and the J segment 0 bases; nucleotides outside the gene matches: 3. The chain's CDR3 is CASNSGISTDTQYF. DNA for the CDR3: TGTGCCAGCAATAGCGGGATAAGCACAGATACGCAGTATTTT.

The genes are TRBV3-1 (or the pseudogene TRBV3-2) and TRBJ2-7, with D tentatively TRBD2 (5 bases). CDR3 length equals 15 residues. Trimming removed 2 bases at V and 3 bases at J, with 14 bases between. Looked up from germline, CDR1 is LGHDT and CDR2 is YNNKEL (reference sequence). The CDR3 sequence is CASSQLGSENYEQYF. In DNA, the CDR3 is TGTGCCAGCAGCCAACTGGGTAGCGAAAACTACGAGCAGTACTTC.

V and J are TRBV6-5 and TRBJ1-2; tentatively, D is TRBD1 (5 bases). The CDR3 covers 13 residues. V was shortened by 2 bases and J by 3 bases, with 7 bases between the two germline ends. The V gene's germline CDR1 is MNHEY and CDR2 SVGAGI. The CDR3 nucleotides read TGTGCCAGCAGTTACAGGGGTTACTATGGCTACACCTTC. As protein: CASSYRGYYGYTF.

The J gene is TRBJ1-1, the V gene TRBV9; D is undetermined. CDR1 SGDLS and CDR2 YYNGEE come from the germline V gene. This CDR3 has 14 amino acids. V lost 3 bases and J lost 1, with 10 bases in between. Here the CDR3 DNA reads TGTGCCAGCAGCGCCGGGCCGCGGAACACTGAAGCTTTCTTT. Translation gives CASSAGPRNTEAFF.

The V gene is TRBV11-2, the J gene TRBJ1-3; D is possibly TRBD1 (5 bases). CDR3 length equals 14 residues. V was pared by 4 bases and J by 0 bases, with 7 bases between. Germline lookup yields CDR1 SGHAT and CDR2 FQNNGV. The CDR3 DNA reads TGTGCCAGCAGCTCAGGGAACTCTGGAAACACCATATATTTT. Translated, it gives CASSSGNSGNTIYF. Filled out from reference TRBV11-2 and TRBJ1-3, the complete variable domain reads EAGVAQSPRYKIIEKRQSVAFWCNPISGHATLYWYQQILGQGPKLLIQFQNNGVVDDSQLPKDRFSAERLKGVDSTLKIQPAKLEDSAVYLCASSSGNSGNTIYFGEGSWLTVV.

The chain employs TRBV19 and TRBJ2-2, with unresolved D. CDR3 length equals 13 residues. V lost 6 bases and J 4 bases, leaving 9 bases between the germline ends. The V gene's germline CDR1 is LNHDA and CDR2 SQIVND (reference sequence). DNA of the CDR3: TGTGCCAGTAGAAACTACGGCACCGGGGAGCTGTTTTTT. Amino acids: CASRNYGTGELFF.

CDR3 sequence (DNA): TGTGCCAGCAGTTTCCCTCGAGGCGGTTACTACAATGAGCAGTTCTTC. This encodes CASSFPRGGYYNEQFF. The chain employs TRBV27 and TRBJ2-1; the D is unclear. Per the germline V gene, CDR1 is MNHEY and CDR2 is SMNVEV (reference sequence). Trimming stripped 3 bases from V and 3 bases from J, with 15 bases between. The CDR3 sequence is 16 residues long.

This clone occurred once. The rearrangement links TRBV28 to TRBJ1-2; the D gene is possibly TRBD1 (6 bases). Deletions cut 5 bases from V and 6 bases from J, with 22 bases between. Germline V gives CDR1 MDHEN, CDR2 SYDVKM. There are 16 residues in the CDR3. CDR3 protein: CASSTRQGRYWDGYTF. CDR3 sequence (DNA): TGTGCCAGCAGTACCCGGCAGGGGCGCTACTGGGATGGCTACACCTTC.

The chain uses TRBV14 and TRBJ2-2; D is unclear. Trimming removed 0 bases at V and 9 bases at J, with 5 bases between. Looked up from germline, CDR1 is SGHDN and CDR2 is FVKESK. This CDR3 contains 12 residues. As DNA, the CDR3 is TGTGCCAGCAGCCAAGATGCTAGGGAGCTGTTTTTT. As protein: CASSQDARELFF.

The genes are TRBV6-5 and TRBJ2-1; a possible D gene is TRBD1 (6 bases). The CDR3 contains 13 residues. The V end was cut by 7 bases, the J end by 9 bases, with 16 bases between. Germline-derived CDR1 and CDR2 are MNHEY and SVGAGI. The CDR3 coding sequence is TGTGCCAGCATCGACGGGTGGGGGCTTGAGCAGTTCTTC. Translating gives CASIDGWGLEQFF.

V is TRBV6-1 and J is TRBJ2-2; D might be TRBD1 (6 bases). CDR3 length: 15 amino acids. V lost 2 bases and J 1 base, leaving 8 bases between the germline ends. CDR1 and CDR2 (germline): MNHNS, SASEGT. The CDR3 protein is CASSEWGQNTGELFF. The CDR3 coding sequence is TGTGCCAGCAGTGAATGGGGACAGAACACCGGGGAGCTGTTTTTT.

The chain carries TRBV27 and TRBJ1-2; D is possibly TRBD1 (6 bases). This CDR3 has 16 residues. V shed 6 bases and J shed 4 bases, with 21 bases lying between them. Germline CDR1 MNHEY, CDR2 SMNVEV (reference sequence). The CDR3 DNA sequence: TGTGCCAGCAGCCCCATCGTTCGGGGGCTTGGCTATGGCTACACCTTC. Its protein is CASSPIVRGLGYGYTF.

This chain's CDR3 is CASSLSAGVETQYF. The CDR3 nucleotides read TGTGCCAGCAGCTTATCAGCGGGAGTTGAGACCCAGTACTTC. The rearrangement joins TRBV7-2 to TRBJ2-5, with 8 bases lining up with TRBD2. V lost 2 bases to trimming and J lost 5 bases; unmatched junction nucleotides: 4. Germline CDR1 is SGHTA and CDR2 is FQGNSA. The CDR3 extends over 14 amino acids. Using reference TRBV7-2 and TRBJ2-5 for the parts outside the CDR3, the full variable domain is GAGVSQSPSNKVTEKGKDVELRCDPISGHTALYWYRQSLGQGLEFLIYFQGNSAPDKSGLPSDRFSAERTGGSVSTLTIQRTQQEDSAVYLCASSLSAGVETQYFGPGTRLLVL.

The chain employs TRBV18 and TRBJ2-1; 7 bases fit TRBD1. Germline values: CDR1 KGHSH, CDR2 LQKENI. The CDR3 has 15 residues. Trimming took 2 bases from V and 0 from J; bases not matched to a gene: 1. The CDR3 loop is CASSPGTDSYNEQFF. CDR3 DNA sequence: TGTGCCAGCTCACCAGGGACAGACTCCTACAATGAGCAGTTCTTC.

This chain connects TRBV5-5 to TRBJ2-7; the match to TRBD1 covers 7 bases. Germline V gene sequence: CDR1 SGHKS, CDR2 YYEKEE (reference sequence). The CDR3 contains 15 residues. J lost 2 bases, V lost 0 bases, and 5 bases had no gene match. CDR3 DNA sequence: TGTGCCAGCAGCTTGGGACAGGGCGGAACCTACGAGCAGTACTTC. Protein product: CASSLGQGGTYEQYF.

The rearrangement links TRBV6-5 to TRBJ1-6; the match to TRBD1 covers 10 bases. The length of the CDR3 is 14 residues. Germline CDR1 MNHEY, CDR2 SVGAGI. V lost 6 bases, J lost 10 bases, and 6 bases stayed unmatched. CDR3 bases: TGTGCCAGCAGACCGGGACAGGGGAGGTCACCCCTCCACTTT. Its protein is CASRPGQGRSPLHF.

The chain employs TRBV6-6 and TRBJ1-2; D not certain. Between the trimmed V and J ends, which lost 6 bases and 2 bases, there was a span of 10 bases. CDR1 is MNHNY and CDR2 is SVGAGI in the germline V gene (reference sequence). This CDR3 has 13 residues. CDR3 region: CASRPPENYGYTF. The CDR3, as DNA: TGTGCCAGCAGACCCCCTGAGAACTATGGCTACACCTTC.

The rearrangement links TRBV19 to TRBJ1-1, with 9 bases identical to TRBD1. CDR1 is LNHDA and CDR2 is SQIVND in the germline V gene (reference sequence). This CDR3 contains 15 residues. After removal of 4 bases from V and 6 bases from J, the junction contained 9 bases not matched to a gene. This chain's CDR3 is CASSTVQGARSEAFF. The DNA of the CDR3 is TGTGCCAGTAGTACCGTACAGGGGGCTAGATCTGAAGCTTTCTTT. The whole variable domain, remainder taken from reference TRBV19 and TRBJ1-1, is DGGITQSPKYLFRKEGQNVTLSCEQNLNHDAMYWYRQDPGQGLRLIYYSQIVNDFQKGDIAEGYSVSREKKESFPLTVTSAQKNPTAFYLCASSTVQGARSEAFFGQGTRLTVV.

The chain recombines TRBV10-3 with TRBJ1-1; 7 bases are a match to TRBD1. Germline V gives CDR1 ENHRY, CDR2 SYGVKD. The CDR3 totals 13 residues. V was clipped by 4 bases and J by 3 bases; unmatched bases: 2. This chain's CDR3 is CAISGDRDTEAFF. As DNA, the CDR3 is TGTGCCATCAGTGGTGACAGGGACACTGAAGCTTTCTTT.

V is TRBV5-5 and J is TRBJ2-7, with D tentatively TRBD2 (6 bases). Germline lookup yields CDR1 SGHKS and CDR2 YYEKEE (reference sequence). Trimming left V 4 bases short and J 0 bases short, with 17 bases between. This CDR3 is 16 amino acids long. CDR3 sequence (DNA): TGTGCCAGCAGCGGTCGAAACGTGGGACTCTCCTACGAGCAGTACTTC. Translation gives CASSGRNVGLSYEQYF.

The J gene is TRBJ1-4, the V gene TRBV6-1; D might be TRBD1 (6 bases). This CDR3 region has 15 residues. Trimming took 3 bases from V and 7 from J, leaving 15 bases between them. Germline CDR1 and CDR2: MNHNS and SASEGT. CDR3 coding DNA: TGTGCCAGCAGTGACGTGGGCAGGGGAACTGAAAAACTGTTTTTT. Translation: CASSDVGRGTEKLFF.

The rearrangement uses TRBV2 and TRBJ1-4; tentative D call: TRBD1 (5 bases). CDR3 length: 13 residues. V was clipped by 6 bases and J by 8 bases, with 13 bases between them. The germline V gene encodes CDR1 SNHLY and CDR2 FYNNEI. CDR3 protein: CASRKGEDEKLFF. Here the CDR3 DNA reads TGTGCCAGCAGGAAAGGGGAAGACGAAAAACTGTTTTTT.

The rearrangement uses TRBV29-1 and TRBJ2-7; 8 bases map to TRBD2. Per the germline V gene, CDR1 is SQVTM and CDR2 is ANQGSEA. V lost 4 bases, J lost 5 bases, and 7 bases stayed unmatched. This CDR3 has 13 amino acids. This CDR3 reads CSVGEVSGNEQYF. As DNA, the CDR3 is TGCAGCGTTGGAGAGGTTAGCGGGAACGAGCAGTACTTC.

V usage is TRBV5-1 and J usage is TRBJ2-1, with 7 bases that match TRBD1. The trim removed 1 base at V and 6 bases at J, leaving 7 bases unmatched. The CDR3 sequence is 15 residues long. The germline V gene has CDR1 SGHRS and CDR2 YFSETQ. CDR3 sequence (DNA): TGCGCCAGCAGCTTGACGGGACAGACCGGCAATGAGCAGTTCTTC. Residues: CASSLTGQTGNEQFF.

The CDR3 DNA sequence: TGTGCCATTACCCCCGGGACTTCCACAGATACGCAGTATTTT. This encodes CAITPGTSTDTQYF. The chain combines TRBV28 with TRBJ2-3, with a weak D call TRBD2 (6 bases). The CDR3 runs to 14 residues. Deletions cut 10 bases from V and 2 bases from J, with 16 bases between. The germline CDR1 and CDR2 sequences are MDHEN and SYDVKM.

This sequence joins TRBV30 and TRBJ2-5; D not resolved. The V end was cut by 4 bases, the J end by 4 bases, with 7 bases between. Germline V lookup: CDR1 GTSNPN, CDR2 SVGIG (reference sequence). This CDR3 comprises 11 residues. CDR3 in amino acids: CAWTVGETQYF. The DNA of the CDR3 is TGTGCCTGGACAGTCGGAGAGACCCAGTACTTC.